The present T cell receptor beta chain was sequenced within a study of OX40 agonist ivuxolimab in advanced cancers. Study overall: Aged roughly 20 to 85 with a mean of 60 years, they were under 85% male.

Blood was sampled at baseline, cycle 4 day 1, and cycle 7 day 1. The CDR3 has 10 amino acids. V gave up 8 bases and J gave up 3 bases; unmatched junction bases: 0. Germline-derived CDR1 and CDR2 are GTSNPN and SVGIG (reference sequence). Using immunoSEQ multiplex PCR, the repertoire was profiled, and TCRdb retains in-frame clones only, with some absent. The profile covers over 50,000 clones, with around 93% appearing a single time and roughly 21% taken by the ten largest. This rearrangement joins TRBV30 to TRBJ1-1; TRBD1 matches 7 bases. The clonotype originates from an adult with an advanced solid tumor such as melanoma, head and neck, liver or kidney cancer. The sequences come from CD4+ or CD8+ T cells sorted from blood, collected in a trial of the OX40 agonist ivuxolimab. For the CDR3, the DNA is TGTGCCCAGGGGGACACTGAAGCTTTCTTT. It is translated as CAQGDTEAFF.